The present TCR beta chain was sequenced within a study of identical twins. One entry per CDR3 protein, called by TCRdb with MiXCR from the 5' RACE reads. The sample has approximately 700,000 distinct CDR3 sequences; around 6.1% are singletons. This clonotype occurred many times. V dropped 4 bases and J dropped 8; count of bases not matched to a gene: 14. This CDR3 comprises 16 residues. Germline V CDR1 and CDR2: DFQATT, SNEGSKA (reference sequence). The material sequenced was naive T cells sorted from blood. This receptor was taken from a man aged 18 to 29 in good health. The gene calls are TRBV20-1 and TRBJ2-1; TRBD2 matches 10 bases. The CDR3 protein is CSATGELAGVIYEQFF. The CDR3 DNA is TGCAGTGCTACAGGGGAGCTAGCGGGAGTTATCTATGAGCAGTTCTTC.